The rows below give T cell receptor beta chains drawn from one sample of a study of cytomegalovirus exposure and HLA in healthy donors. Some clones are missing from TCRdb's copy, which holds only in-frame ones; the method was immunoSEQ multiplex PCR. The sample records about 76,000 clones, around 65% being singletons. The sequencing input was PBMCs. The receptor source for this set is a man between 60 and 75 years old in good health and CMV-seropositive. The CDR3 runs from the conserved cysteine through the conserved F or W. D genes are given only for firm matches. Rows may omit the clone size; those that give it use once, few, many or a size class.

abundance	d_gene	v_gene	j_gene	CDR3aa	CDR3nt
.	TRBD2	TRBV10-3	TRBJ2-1	CATASAGLADSYNEQFF	TGTGCCACAGCCTCCGCAGGACTAGCGGACTCCTACAATGAGCAGTTCTTC
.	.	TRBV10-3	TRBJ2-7	CATRGDSYEQYF	TGTGCTACCCGAGGGGACTCCTACGAGCAGTACTTC
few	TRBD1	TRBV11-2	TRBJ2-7	CASSSLRGTGDEQYF	TGTGCCAGCAGCTCCCTGCGGGGGACAGGGGACGAGCAGTACTTC
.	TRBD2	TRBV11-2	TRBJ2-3	CASSIRTSGGFTDTQYF	TGTGCCAGCAGCATACGGACTAGCGGGGGGTTCACAGATACGCAGTATTTT
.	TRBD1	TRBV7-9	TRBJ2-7	CASSADRAYEQYF	TGTGCCAGCAGCGCCGACAGGGCCTACGAGCAGTACTTC
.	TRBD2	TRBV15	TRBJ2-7	CATSRGNGGFTYEQYF	TGTGCCACCAGCAGAGGCAACGGGGGGTTCACCTACGAGCAGTACTTC
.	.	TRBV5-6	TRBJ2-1	CASSLGPGEQFF	TGTGCCAGCAGCTTGGGGCCGGGAGAGCAGTTCTTC
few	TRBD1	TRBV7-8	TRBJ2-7	CASTLGGQSYEQYF	TGTGCCAGCACCTTAGGGGGACAGAGTTACGAGCAGTACTTC
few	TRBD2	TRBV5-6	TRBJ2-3	CASSWGTSGGNF	TGTGCCAGCAGCTGGGGGACTAGCGGGGGGAATTTT
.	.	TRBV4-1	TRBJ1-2	CASSQTTGGYGYTF	TGCGCCAGCAGCCAAACGACAGGCGGATATGGCTACACCTTC
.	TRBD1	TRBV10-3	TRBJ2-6	CAISPGTGYSGANVLTF	TGTGCCATCAGTCCCGGGACAGGGTACTCTGGGGCCAACGTCCTGACTTTC
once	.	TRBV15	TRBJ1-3	CATSRDRRAGNTIYF	TGTGCCACCAGCAGAGATCGACGGGCTGGAAACACCATATATTTT
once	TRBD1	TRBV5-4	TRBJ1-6	CASSQRGQGDSPLHF	TGTGCCAGCAGCCAGAGGGGACAGGGAGATTCACCCCTCCACTTT
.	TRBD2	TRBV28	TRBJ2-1	CASSLGGSSSNEQFF	TGTGCCAGCAGTTTAGGCGGGAGTTCGAGCAATGAGCAGTTCTTC
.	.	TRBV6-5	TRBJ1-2	CASSYGGGYGYTF	TGTGCCAGCAGTTACGGGGGAGGTTATGGCTACACCTTC
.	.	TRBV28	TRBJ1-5	CASSLLSIDGGANQPQHF	TGTGCCAGCAGTTTATTATCAATTGACGGAGGGGCAAATCAGCCCCAGCATTTT
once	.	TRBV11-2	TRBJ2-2	CASSLHLNTGELFF	TGTGCCAGCAGCTTACATTTGAACACCGGGGAGCTGTTTTTT
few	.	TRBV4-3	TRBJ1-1	CASSQGVAVSEAFF	TGCGCCAGCAGCCAAGGGGTGGCGGTGAGTGAAGCTTTCTTT
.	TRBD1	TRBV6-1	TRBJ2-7	CASSDMGQDYEQYF	TGTGCCAGCAGTGATATGGGACAGGACTACGAGCAGTACTTC
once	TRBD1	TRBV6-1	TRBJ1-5	CASSEEDPPGQGAFQPQHF	TGTGCCAGCAGTGAAGAAGATCCCCCGGGACAGGGGGCATTTCAGCCCCAGCATTTT
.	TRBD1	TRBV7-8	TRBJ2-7	CASSDRRRDRASYF	TGTGCCAGCAGCGACCGCCGGCGGGACAGGGCGTCGTACTTC
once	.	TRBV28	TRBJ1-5	CASILSGGAGNQPQHF	TGTGCCAGCATCCTCTCGGGGGGGGCGGGCAATCAGCCCCAGCATTTT
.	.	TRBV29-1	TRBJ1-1	CSVIARTEAFF	TGCAGCGTTATCGCGAGGACTGAAGCTTTCTTT
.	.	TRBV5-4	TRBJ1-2	CAATRGGANYGYTF	TGTGCCGCTACGAGGGGGGGCGCGAACTATGGCTACACCTTC
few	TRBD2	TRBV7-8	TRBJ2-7	CASSLMREPYEQYF	TGTGCCAGCAGCTTAATGCGGGAGCCCTACGAGCAGTACTTC
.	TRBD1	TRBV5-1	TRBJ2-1	CASSIRTGSSYNEQFF	TGCGCCAGCAGCATCCGGACAGGGAGCTCCTACAATGAGCAGTTCTTC
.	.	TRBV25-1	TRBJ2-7	CASSPDYEQYF	TGTGCCAGCAGTCCAGACTACGAGCAGTACTTC
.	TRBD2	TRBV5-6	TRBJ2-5	CASSLGGSGAIQETQYF	TGTGCCAGCAGCTTGGGAGGTAGCGGGGCGATCCAAGAGACCCAGTACTTC
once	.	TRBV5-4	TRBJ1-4	CASSSGGGNEKLFF	TGTGCCAGCAGCTCTGGAGGAGGGAATGAAAAACTGTTTTTT
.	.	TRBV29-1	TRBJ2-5	CSVAAGLRETQYF	TGCAGCGTTGCTGCTGGACTAAGGGAGACCCAGTACTTC
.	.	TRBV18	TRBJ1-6	CASSPPGGYPLHF	TGTGCCAGCTCCCCCCCGGGAGGGTACCCCCTCCACTTT
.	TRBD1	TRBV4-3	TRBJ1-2	CASSQETGGGYTF	TGCGCCAGCAGCCAGGAGACAGGGGGTGGCTACACCTTC
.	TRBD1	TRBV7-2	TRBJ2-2	CAVRRGQGGGELFF	TGTGCCGTTAGACGGGGACAGGGTGGTGGGGAGCTGTTTTTT
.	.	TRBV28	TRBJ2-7	CASSQTGGMENEQYF	TGTGCCAGCAGTCAGACCGGAGGAATGGAAAACGAGCAGTACTTC
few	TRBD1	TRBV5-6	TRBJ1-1	CASSWRTGGGSTEAFF	TGTGCCAGCAGCTGGAGGACAGGGGGAGGTAGCACTGAAGCTTTCTTT
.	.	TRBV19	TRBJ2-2	CASKTDGAGELFF	TGTGCCAGTAAAACAGACGGGGCCGGGGAGCTGTTTTTT
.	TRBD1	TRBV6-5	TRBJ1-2	CASSYATGGYGYTF	TGTGCCAGCAGTTACGCGACAGGGGGGTATGGCTACACCTTC
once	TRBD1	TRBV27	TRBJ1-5	CASSFGTAPNQPQHF	TGTGCCAGCAGTTTTGGGACAGCACCCAATCAGCCCCAGCATTTT
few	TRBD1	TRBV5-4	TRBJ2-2	CASRLGQGNNGELFF	TGTGCCAGCAGACTCGGACAGGGAAATAACGGGGAGCTGTTTTTT
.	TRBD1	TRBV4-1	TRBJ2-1	CASSQDLLGGQGVSGKFF	TGCGCCAGCAGCCAAGATCTCTTAGGGGGACAGGGGGTCTCAGGGAAGTTCTTC
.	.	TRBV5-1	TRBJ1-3	CASREGSGNTIYF	TGCGCCAGCAGAGAGGGATCTGGAAACACCATATATTTT
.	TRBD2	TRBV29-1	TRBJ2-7	CSVHIAGGTYEQYF	TGCAGCGTTCATATAGCGGGGGGGACCTACGAGCAGTACTTC